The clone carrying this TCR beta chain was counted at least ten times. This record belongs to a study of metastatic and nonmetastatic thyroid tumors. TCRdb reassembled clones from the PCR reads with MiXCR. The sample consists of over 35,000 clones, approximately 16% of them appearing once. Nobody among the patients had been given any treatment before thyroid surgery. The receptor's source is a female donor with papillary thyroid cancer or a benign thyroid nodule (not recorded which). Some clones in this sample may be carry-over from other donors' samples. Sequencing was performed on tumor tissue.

The CDR3 protein is CASSLGATGEQFF. The CDR3 DNA reads TGCGCCAGCAGCTTGGGCGCTACAGGCGAGCAGTTCTTC. The J gene is TRBJ2-1, the V gene TRBV5-1; tentative D call: TRBD1 (5 bases). V lost 0 bases and J lost 10, with 11 bases in between. The CDR3 is 13 residues long. Germline CDR1 SGHRS, CDR2 YFSETQ.